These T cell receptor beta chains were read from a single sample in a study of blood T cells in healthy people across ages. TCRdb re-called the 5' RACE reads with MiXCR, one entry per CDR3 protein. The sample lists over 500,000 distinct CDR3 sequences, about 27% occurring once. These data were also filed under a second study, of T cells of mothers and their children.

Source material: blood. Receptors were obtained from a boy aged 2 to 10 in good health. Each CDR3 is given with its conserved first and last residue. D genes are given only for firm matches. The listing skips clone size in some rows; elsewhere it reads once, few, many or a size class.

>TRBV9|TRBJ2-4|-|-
TGTGCCAGCAGCGTAGATTATGCCAAAAACATTCAGTACTTC
CASSVDYAKNIQYF
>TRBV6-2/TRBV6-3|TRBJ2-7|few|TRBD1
TGTGCCAGCACCCACAAGGGGGCCGGATACGAGCAGTACTTC
CASTHKGAGYEQYF
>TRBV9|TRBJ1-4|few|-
TGTGCCAGCAGCGCACACGAGGGACGGATTAATGAAAAACTGTTTTTT
CASSAHEGRINEKLFF
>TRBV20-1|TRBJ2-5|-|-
TGCAGTGCTAGACTGTCCGGGACACGCCTCCTGGAGACCCAGTACTTC
CSARLSGTRLLETQYF
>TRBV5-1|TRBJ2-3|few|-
TGCGCCAGCAGCTGGATGGGACCAGCGACAGATACGCAGTATTTT
CASSWMGPATDTQYF
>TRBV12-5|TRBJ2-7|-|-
TGTGCTAGTGGTTTGGGACAGTCCTACGAGCAGTACTTC
CASGLGQSYEQYF
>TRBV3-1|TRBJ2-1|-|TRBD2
TGTGCCAGCAGCCAAGAGGAACTAGCGGGCCGGAATGAGCAGTTCTTC
CASSQEELAGRNEQFF
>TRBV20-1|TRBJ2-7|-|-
TGCAGTGCTAGTGGGGTACGGTTCTCCTACGAGCAGTACTTC
CSASGVRFSYEQYF
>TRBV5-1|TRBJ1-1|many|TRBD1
TGCGCCAGCAGCCCAGGGACAGGGGGCCCCGAAGCTTTCTTT
CASSPGTGGPEAFF
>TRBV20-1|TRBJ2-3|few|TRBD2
TGCAGTGCTAACCTAGCGGGGGCTGATACGCAGTATTTT
CSANLAGADTQYF
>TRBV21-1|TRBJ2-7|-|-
TGTGCCAGCAGCAAAGGAGGACAGGGTTCCCCTCCGTACTTC
CASSKGGQGSPPYF
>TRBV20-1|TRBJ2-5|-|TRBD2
TGCAGTGCTTTAACTAGCGGGAGAGGGGAGACCCAGTACTTC
CSALTSGRGETQYF
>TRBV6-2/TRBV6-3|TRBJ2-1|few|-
TGTGCCAGCATCCCTCGCCGGCGTCGCTCCTACAATGAGCAGTTCTTC
CASIPRRRRSYNEQFF
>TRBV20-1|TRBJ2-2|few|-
TGCAGTGCTAGAGATGACAGTTTGAACACCGGGGAGCTGTTTTTT
CSARDDSLNTGELFF
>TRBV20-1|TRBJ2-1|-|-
TGCAGTGCTAGAGATTGGTTGAATGAGCAGTTCTTC
CSARDWLNEQFF
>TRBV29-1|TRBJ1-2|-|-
TGCAGCGCGGGACAAGCCCTAGCATATGGCTACACCTTC
CSAGQALAYGYTF
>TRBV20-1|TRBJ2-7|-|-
TGCAGTGCTAGAGGGGGGGCAGGGACCTACGAGCAGTACTTC
CSARGGAGTYEQYF
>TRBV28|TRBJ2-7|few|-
TGTGCCAGCAGTCCGTCGACCGGGACACTCCACGAGCAGTACTTC
CASSPSTGTLHEQYF
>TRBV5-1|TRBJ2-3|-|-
TGCGCCAGCAGCTTGGTGGCGGGGAGTAGGGCGGATACGCAGTATTTT
CASSLVAGSRADTQYF
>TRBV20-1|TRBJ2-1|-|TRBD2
TGCAGTGCTAAGGGACTAGCGGGGTCAATCTCCTACAATGAGCAGTTCTTC
CSAKGLAGSISYNEQFF
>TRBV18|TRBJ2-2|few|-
TGTGCCAGCTCATCTGATTTCCGGACCGGGGAGCTGTTTTTT
CASSSDFRTGELFF
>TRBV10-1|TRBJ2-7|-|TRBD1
TGCGCCGGCAGTGGCGGACAGGGGGGATCCTACGAGCAGTACTTC
CAGSGGQGGSYEQYF
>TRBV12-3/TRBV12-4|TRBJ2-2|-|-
TGTGCCAGCAGATCCTCTAGCTTTCCAGGGGAGCTGTTGTTT
CASRSSSFPGELLF
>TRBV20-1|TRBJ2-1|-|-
TGCAGTGCCATTGCCCCTCCTTCTGTCGTGACAAGCTCCTACAATGAGCAGTTCTTC
CSAIAPPSVVTSSYNEQFF
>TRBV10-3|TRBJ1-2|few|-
TGTGCCATCAGTGATGTCGGCTACACCTTC
CAISDVGYTF
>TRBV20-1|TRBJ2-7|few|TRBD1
TGCAGTGCTAGAGACAGTGGGACAGCCTATCCCTCCTACGAGCAGTACTTC
CSARDSGTAYPSYEQYF
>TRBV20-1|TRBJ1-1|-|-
TGCAGTGTCCCGGGACTTTCGCAGAACACTGAAGCTTTCTTT
CSVPGLSQNTEAFF
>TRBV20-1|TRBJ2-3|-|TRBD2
TGCAGTGCGAACCTAGCGGGAAGCACAGATACGCAGTATTTT
CSANLAGSTDTQYF
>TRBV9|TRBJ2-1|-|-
TGTGCCAGCAGCGTAGCTCGGTACAATGAGCAGTTCTTC
CASSVARYNEQFF
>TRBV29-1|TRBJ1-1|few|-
TGCAGCGTTGAAATGAGGGAGGGTCGCACTGAAGCTTTCTTT
CSVEMREGRTEAFF
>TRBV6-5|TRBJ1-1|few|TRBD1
TGTGCCAGCAGTTGGACAGGGTTCGAGACTGAAGCTTTCTTT
CASSWTGFETEAFF
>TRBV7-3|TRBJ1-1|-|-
TGTGCCAGCAGCTTATCATCGGGGGGGAGGACTGAAGCTTTCTTT
CASSLSSGGRTEAFF
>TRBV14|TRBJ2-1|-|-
TGTGCCAGCAGCCCAAGGAATGAGCAGTTCTTC
CASSPRNEQFF
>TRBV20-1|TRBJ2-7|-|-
TGCAGTGCTAGAGTCGGGGGACTTCTAGAAGGCTACGAGCAGTACTTC
CSARVGGLLEGYEQYF
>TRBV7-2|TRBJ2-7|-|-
TGTGCCAGCAGCCAGGGGCGGACTGCCTACGAGCAGTACTTC
CASSQGRTAYEQYF
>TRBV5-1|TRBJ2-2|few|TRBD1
TGCGCCAGCAGCTCAGGACAGGGGACCGGGGAGCTGTTTTTT
CASSSGQGTGELFF
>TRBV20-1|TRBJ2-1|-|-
TGCAGTGCAGAGCAATCGGGGACCCTCTCCTACAATGAGCAGTTCTTC
CSAEQSGTLSYNEQFF
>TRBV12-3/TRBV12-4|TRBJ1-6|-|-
TGTGCCAGCTCGATCGGGACCGGTAATTCATCCCTCCACTTT
CASSIGTGNSSLHF
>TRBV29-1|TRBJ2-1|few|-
TGCAGCGTTGAAGATTTTAATGAGCAGTTCTTC
CSVEDFNEQFF
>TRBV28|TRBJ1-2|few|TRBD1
TGTGCCAGCAGTTTCCCCCCCCGCGGACAGGGAACTAACTATGGCTACACCTTC
CASSFPPRGQGTNYGYTF
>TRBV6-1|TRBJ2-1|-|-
TGTGCCAGCAGTGAACTGGCAGAATACAATGAGCAGTTCTTC
CASSELAEYNEQFF
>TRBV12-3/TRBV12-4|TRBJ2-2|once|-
TGTGCCAGCGCCAAGGACTTGCAGAACACCGGGGAGCTGTTTTTT
CASAKDLQNTGELFF
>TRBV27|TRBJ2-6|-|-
TGTGCCAGCAGTTTGGGAGTAGCGGGGGCCAACGTCCTGACTTTC
CASSLGVAGANVLTF
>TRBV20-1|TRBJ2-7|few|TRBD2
TGCAGTGCTAAAGGGGGGAGGTTTCTAGCGGGAGGGCCGGGCGAGCAGTACTTC
CSAKGGRFLAGGPGEQYF
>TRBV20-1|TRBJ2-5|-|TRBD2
TGCAGTGCCGGGACTAGGAGAGAGACCCAGTACTTC
CSAGTRRETQYF
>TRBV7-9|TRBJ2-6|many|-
TGTGCCAGCAGCTTCCCTGGGGCCAACGTCCTGACTTTC
CASSFPGANVLTF
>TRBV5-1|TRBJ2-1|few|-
TGCGCCAGCAGGGGAAACTTCGCGAATGAGCAGTTCTTC
CASRGNFANEQFF
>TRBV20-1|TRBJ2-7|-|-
TGCAGTGCTACCCAGGAAGCCGAGCAGTACTTC
CSATQEAEQYF
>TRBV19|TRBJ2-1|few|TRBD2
TGTGCCAGTAGTATTGCTAGCGGCTACAGCTACAATGAGCAGTTCTTC
CASSIASGYSYNEQFF
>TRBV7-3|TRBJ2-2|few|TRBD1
TGTGCCAGCAGCACGGACAGGGCGACGAACACCGGGGAGCTGTTTTTT
CASSTDRATNTGELFF
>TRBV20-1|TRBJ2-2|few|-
TGCAGTGCTAGGGCGGGCGGGGAGCTGTTTTTT
CSARAGGELFF